This TCR beta chain was identified in a study of response to subunit inactivated influenza vaccine. In the case of this clonotype: No antigen is known for it.

TCRdb used MiXCR to reprocess the RT-PCR reads, holding one entry per CDR3 protein. The repertoire includes a few hundred thousand distinct CDR3 sequences, 12% to 15% of them detected once, and around 10% sits in the top ten. Study-wide points: Every seasonal influenza vaccination brings in few new T cells, the authors suggested.

This CDR3 has 13 amino acids. The germline V gene has CDR1 SGHAT and CDR2 FQNNGV. J lost 4 bases, V lost 5 bases, and 5 bases had no gene match. The input for sequencing was PBMCs from blood, taken 12 days after vaccination. The chain employs TRBV11-2 and TRBJ2-7; 7 nucleotides align to TRBD1. The source of this sequence is a man aged 45-65 years who received an inactivated influenza vaccine. CDR3 amino acids: CASSREGAYEQYF. CDR3 DNA: TGTGCCAGCAGCCGAGAGGGGGCTTACGAGCAGTACTTC. Based on the CDR3 plus reference TRBV11-2 and TRBJ2-7, the full variable domain is EAGVAQSPRYKIIEKRQSVAFWCNPISGHATLYWYQQILGQGPKLLIQFQNNGVVDDSQLPKDRFSAERLKGVDSTLKIQPAKLEDSAVYLCASSREGAYEQYFGPGTRLTVT.